The entry below describes one T cell receptor beta chain. As yet, its antigen is unknown. PCR involved 60 Vbeta and 13 Jbeta primers. Sequenced by immunoSEQ multiplex PCR; TCRdb stores in-frame clones only, minus some. The repertoire holds more than 110,000 clones, with more than 70% as singletons. The sample is drawn from a study of cytomegalovirus exposure and HLA in healthy donors. Study overall: Genetic ancestry analysis placed approximately 80% of the 398 donors that were genotyped in the Caucasian-associated cluster.

Looked up from germline, CDR1 is SEHNR and CDR2 is FQNEAQ (reference sequence). With V trimmed by 1 base and J by 6 bases, 9 bases remained unmatched. The CDR3 runs 15 residues. Overall study results and limits: Analysis was carried out at a later point, and it linked a missense DCLRE1C variant to TCR beta V- and J-gene trimming. Some TCR beta chains (around 160 of them) were listed as cytomegalovirus-associated.

This chain links TRBV7-9 with TRBJ2-7, with 7 bases aligning to TRBD1. The sequence derives from a male donor in good health and CMV-seropositive. Source material: PBMCs. CDR3 sequence reads: CASSLVQGSPSEQYF. CDR3 DNA: TGTGCCAGCAGCTTAGTACAGGGGAGCCCCTCCGAGCAGTACTTC.